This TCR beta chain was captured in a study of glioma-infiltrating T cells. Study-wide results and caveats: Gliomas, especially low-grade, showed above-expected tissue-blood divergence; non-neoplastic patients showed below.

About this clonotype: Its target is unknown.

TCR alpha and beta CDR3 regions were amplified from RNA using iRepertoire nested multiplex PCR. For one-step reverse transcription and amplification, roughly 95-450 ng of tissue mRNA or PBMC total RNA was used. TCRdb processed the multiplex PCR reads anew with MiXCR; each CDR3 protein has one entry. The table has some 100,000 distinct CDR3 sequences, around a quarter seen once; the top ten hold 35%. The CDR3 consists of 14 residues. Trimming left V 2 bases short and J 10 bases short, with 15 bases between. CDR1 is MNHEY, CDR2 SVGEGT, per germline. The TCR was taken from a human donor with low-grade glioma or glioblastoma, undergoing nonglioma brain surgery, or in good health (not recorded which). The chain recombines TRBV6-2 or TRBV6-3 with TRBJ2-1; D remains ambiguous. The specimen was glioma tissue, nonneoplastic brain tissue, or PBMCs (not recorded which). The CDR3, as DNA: TGTGCCAGCAGTTACAGACAATTGGTCTACGAGCAGTTCTTC. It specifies CASSYRQLVYEQFF.